This T cell receptor beta chain comes out of a study of breast tumors, draining lymph nodes, adjacent tissues. This CDR3 is built from 13 residues. V lost 2 bases to trimming and J lost 11 bases; unmatched junction nucleotides: 6. The germline V gene has CDR1 MNHEY and CDR2 SVGAGI. Samples came from axillary lymph nodes draining the breast cancer. Findings and caveats of the study: Findings are consistent with lymph node origin and intratumoral expansion of most tumor T cells. Tumors had less TCR diversity than lymph nodes, more than nontumor tissue. Luminal-like breast cancer showed significantly greater tumor-nontumor repertoire similarity than basal-like breast cancer did. The lymph node origin of tumor T cells was framed as consistent with a hypothesis, not demonstrated.

TCRdb passed the multiplex PCR reads through MiXCR, listing each CDR3 protein once. The table records some 170,000 distinct CDR3 sequences, around a third of them present only once. This clonotype has ten or more counts. Antigen specificity is unknown. Material for sequencing was axillary lymph node tissue. This receptor was identified in a female donor with breast cancer. Some clones in this sample may be carry-over from other donors' samples. This rearrangement joins TRBV6-5 to TRBJ1-5; 7 bases line up with TRBD1. As DNA, the CDR3 is TGTGCCAGCAGTTACGACTCAACAGGGGCCCAGCATTTT. Protein: CASSYDSTGAQHF.